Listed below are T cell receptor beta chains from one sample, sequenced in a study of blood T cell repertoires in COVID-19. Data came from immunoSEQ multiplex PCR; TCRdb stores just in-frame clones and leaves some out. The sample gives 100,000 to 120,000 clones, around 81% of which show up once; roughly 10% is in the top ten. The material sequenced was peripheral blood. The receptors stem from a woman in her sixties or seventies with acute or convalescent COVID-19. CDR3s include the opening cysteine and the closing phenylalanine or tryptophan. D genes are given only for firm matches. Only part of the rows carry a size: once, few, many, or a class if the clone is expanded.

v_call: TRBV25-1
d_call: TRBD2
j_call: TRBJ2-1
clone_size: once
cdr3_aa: CASSARREPYNEQFF
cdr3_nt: TGTGCCAGCAGTGCGCGGCGGGAGCCCTACAATGAGCAGTTCTTC

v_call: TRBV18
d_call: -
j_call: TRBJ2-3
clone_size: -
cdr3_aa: CASSPKTGTMGSDTQYF
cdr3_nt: TGTGCCAGCTCACCGAAAACCGGGACAATGGGGTCAGATACGCAGTATTTT

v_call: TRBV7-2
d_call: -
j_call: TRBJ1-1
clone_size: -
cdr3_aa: CASSSPGKTALEAFF
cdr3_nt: TGTGCCAGCAGCTCACCCGGAAAGACAGCTCTTGAAGCTTTCTTT

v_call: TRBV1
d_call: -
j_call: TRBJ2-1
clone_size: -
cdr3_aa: CTSSPPQGTSGSYNEQFF
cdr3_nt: TGCACCAGCAGCCCACCACAAGGGACTAGCGGATCCTACAATGAGCAGTTCTTC

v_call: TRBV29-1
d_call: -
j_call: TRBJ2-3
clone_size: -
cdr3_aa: CSAARQGDTDTQYF
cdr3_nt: TGCAGCGCCGCGCGGCAGGGCGACACAGATACGCAGTATTTT

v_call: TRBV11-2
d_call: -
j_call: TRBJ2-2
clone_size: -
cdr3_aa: CASSQQDHNTGELFF
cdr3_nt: TGTGCCAGCAGCCAACAGGACCATAACACCGGGGAGCTGTTTTTT

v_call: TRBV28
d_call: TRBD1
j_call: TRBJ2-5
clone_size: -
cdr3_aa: CASSRDRVLETQYF
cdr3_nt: TGTGCCAGCAGCCGGGACAGGGTCCTAGAGACCCAGTACTTC

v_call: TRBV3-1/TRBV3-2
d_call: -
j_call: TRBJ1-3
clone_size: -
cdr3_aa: CASSQGTNAGTIYF
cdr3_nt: TGTGCCAGCAGCCAAGGGACAAACGCTGGCACCATATATTTT

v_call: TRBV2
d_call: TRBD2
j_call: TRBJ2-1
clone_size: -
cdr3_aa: CASSEGLAAYYNEQFF
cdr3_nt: TGTGCCAGCAGTGAAGGACTAGCAGCCTACTACAATGAGCAGTTCTTC

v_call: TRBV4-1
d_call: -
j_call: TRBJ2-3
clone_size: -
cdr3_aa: CASSQVASDTQYF
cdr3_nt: TGCGCCAGCAGCCAAGTAGCATCCGATACGCAGTATTTT

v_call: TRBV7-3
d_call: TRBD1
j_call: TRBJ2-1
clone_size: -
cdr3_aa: CASSPDRVTYNEQFF
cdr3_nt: TGTGCCAGCAGCCCGGACAGGGTGACCTACAATGAGCAGTTCTTC

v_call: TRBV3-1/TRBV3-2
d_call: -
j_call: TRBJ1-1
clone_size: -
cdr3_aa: CASSQDTASAFF
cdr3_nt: TGTGCCAGCAGCCAAGACACCGCGTCTGCTTTCTTT

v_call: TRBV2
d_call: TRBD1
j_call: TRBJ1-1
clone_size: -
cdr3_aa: CASTGQRNTEAFF
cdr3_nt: TGTGCCAGCACGGGACAGAGGAACACTGAAGCTTTCTTT

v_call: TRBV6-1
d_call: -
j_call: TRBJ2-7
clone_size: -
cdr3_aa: CASSDRYEQYF
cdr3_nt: TGTGCCAGCAGTGATCGTTACGAGCAGTACTTC

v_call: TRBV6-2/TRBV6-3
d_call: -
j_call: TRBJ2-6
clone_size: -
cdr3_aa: CASSQGGPGAGANVLTF
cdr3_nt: TGTGCCAGCAGCCAAGGGGGACCAGGGGCTGGGGCCAACGTCCTGACTTTC

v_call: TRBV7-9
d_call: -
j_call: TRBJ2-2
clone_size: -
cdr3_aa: CASSLGRNTGELFF
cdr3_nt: TGTGCCAGCAGCCTGGGGCGTAACACCGGGGAGCTGTTTTTT

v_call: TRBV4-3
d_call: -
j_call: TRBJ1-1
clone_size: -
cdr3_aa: CASSLTRDTEAFF
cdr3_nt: TGCGCCAGCAGCCTAACTCGGGACACTGAAGCTTTCTTT

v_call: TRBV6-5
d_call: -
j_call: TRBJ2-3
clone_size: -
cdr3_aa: CASSPTNTDTQYF
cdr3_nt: TGTGCCAGCAGTCCAACTAACACAGATACGCAGTATTTT

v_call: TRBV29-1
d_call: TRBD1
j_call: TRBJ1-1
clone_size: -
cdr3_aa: CSGRQGENTEAFF
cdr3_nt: TGCAGCGGACGACAGGGGGAGAACACTGAAGCTTTCTTT

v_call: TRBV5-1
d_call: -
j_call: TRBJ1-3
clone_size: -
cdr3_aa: CASSTSSRGGNTIYF
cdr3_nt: TGCGCCAGCAGCACCAGCAGCCGCGGGGGAAACACCATATATTTT

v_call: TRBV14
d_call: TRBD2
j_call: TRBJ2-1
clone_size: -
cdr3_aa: CASNPGGSYNEQFF
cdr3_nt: TGTGCCAGCAACCCGGGGGGGTCCTACAATGAGCAGTTCTTC

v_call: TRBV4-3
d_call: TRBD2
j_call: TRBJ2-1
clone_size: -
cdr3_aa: CASSPGTSSYNEQFF
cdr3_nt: TGCGCCAGCAGCCCCGGGACTAGCTCCTACAATGAGCAGTTCTTC

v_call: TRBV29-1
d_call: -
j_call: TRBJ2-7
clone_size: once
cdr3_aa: CSGSDGSSYEQYF
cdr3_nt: TGCAGCGGATCCGATGGCAGCTCCTACGAGCAGTACTTC

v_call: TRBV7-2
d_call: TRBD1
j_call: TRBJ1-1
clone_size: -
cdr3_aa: CASSFRWTGANTEAFF
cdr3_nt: TGTGCCAGCAGCTTTCGGTGGACAGGGGCGAACACTGAAGCTTTCTTT

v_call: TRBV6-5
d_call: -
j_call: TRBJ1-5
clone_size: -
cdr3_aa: CASGSGQTSNQPQHF
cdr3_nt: TGTGCCAGCGGGTCTGGACAGACTAGCAATCAGCCCCAGCATTTT

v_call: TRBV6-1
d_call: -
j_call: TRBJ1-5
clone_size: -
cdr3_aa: CASSEQGGSNQPQHF
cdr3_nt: TGTGCCAGCAGTGAGCAGGGTGGGAGCAATCAGCCCCAGCATTTT

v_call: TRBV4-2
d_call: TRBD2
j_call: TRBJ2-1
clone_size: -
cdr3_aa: CASSQDGTSFDEQFF
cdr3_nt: TGTGCCAGCAGCCAAGACGGGACTAGCTTCGATGAGCAGTTCTTC

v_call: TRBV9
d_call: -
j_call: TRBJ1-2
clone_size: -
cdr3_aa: CASSPRGLAGYTF
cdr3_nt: TGTGCCAGCAGCCCTCGTGGTCTGGCTGGCTACACCTTC

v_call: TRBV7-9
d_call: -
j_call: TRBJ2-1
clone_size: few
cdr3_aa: CASSLEGGDNEQFF
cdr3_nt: TGTGCCAGCAGCTTAGAAGGGGGGGACAATGAGCAGTTCTTC

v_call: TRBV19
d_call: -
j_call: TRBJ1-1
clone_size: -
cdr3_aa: CASSIGRGTNTEAFF
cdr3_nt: TGTGCCAGTAGTATAGGAAGGGGCACGAACACTGAAGCTTTCTTT

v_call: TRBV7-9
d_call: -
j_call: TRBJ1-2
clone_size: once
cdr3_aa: CASSSRVTVGYTF
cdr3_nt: TGTGCCAGCAGCTCCAGGGTGACAGTTGGTTACACCTTC

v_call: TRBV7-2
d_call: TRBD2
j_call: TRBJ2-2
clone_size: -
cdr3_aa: CASSQRETGELFF
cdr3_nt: TGTGCCAGCAGCCAGCGGGAGACCGGGGAGCTGTTTTTT

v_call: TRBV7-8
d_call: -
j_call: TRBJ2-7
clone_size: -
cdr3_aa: CASSRGEKYEQYF
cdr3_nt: TGTGCCAGCAGCCGCGGGGAGAAATACGAGCAGTACTTC

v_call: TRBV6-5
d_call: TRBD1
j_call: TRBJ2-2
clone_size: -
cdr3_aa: CASRGDRHTGELFF
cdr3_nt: TGTGCCAGCAGGGGGGACAGACACACCGGGGAGCTGTTTTTT

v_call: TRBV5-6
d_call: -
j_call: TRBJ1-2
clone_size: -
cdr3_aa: CASTSDWGRDGYTF
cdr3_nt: TGTGCCAGCACCTCGGACTGGGGTCGGGATGGCTACACCTTC

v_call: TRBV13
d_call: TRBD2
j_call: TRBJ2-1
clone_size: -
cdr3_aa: CASSFGAGDLSYNEQFF
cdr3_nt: TGTGCCAGCAGCTTTGGGGCGGGGGACCTTTCCTACAATGAGCAGTTCTTC

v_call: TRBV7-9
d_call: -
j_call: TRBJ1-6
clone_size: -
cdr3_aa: CASSLQGSSPLHF
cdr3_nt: TGTGCCAGCAGCTTACAGGGGAGTTCACCCCTCCACTTT

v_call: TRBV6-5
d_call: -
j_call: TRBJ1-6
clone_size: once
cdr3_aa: CASRNNGGNNSPLHF
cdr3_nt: TGTGCCAGCAGAAATAATGGAGGGAATAATTCACCCCTCCACTTT

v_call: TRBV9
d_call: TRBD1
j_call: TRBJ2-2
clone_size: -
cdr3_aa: CASNQVQGSGELFF
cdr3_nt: TGTGCCAGCAACCAAGTACAGGGGTCCGGGGAGCTGTTTTTT

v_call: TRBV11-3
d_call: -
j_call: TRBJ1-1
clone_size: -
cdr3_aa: CASSQRQGPNTEAFF
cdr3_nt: TGTGCCAGCAGCCAGCGGCAGGGGCCGAACACTGAAGCTTTCTTT

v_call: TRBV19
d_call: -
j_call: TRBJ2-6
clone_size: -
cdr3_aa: CASSKWQGRSGANVLTF
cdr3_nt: TGTGCCAGTAGTAAGTGGCAGGGTAGATCTGGGGCCAACGTCCTGACTTTC